Listed below are T cell receptor beta chains from one sample, sequenced in a study of vaccination effects on CD4 cells after COVID-19. Their target antigens are unknown. Some clones are missing from TCRdb's copy, which holds only in-frame ones; the method was immunoSEQ multiplex PCR. The top ten hold 1.1% of the sample, which has tens of thousands of clones, 60% to 85% seen once. The specimen comprised CD4+ T cells from PBMCs cultured with HCoV-OC43 spike peptides, sampled after COVID-19 vaccination. The receptors shown here come from a human donor who received a COVID-19 vaccine. CDR3s include the opening cysteine and the closing phenylalanine or tryptophan. D genes are given only for firm matches. Clone size is shown for a subset of rows, as once, few, many or a class of expanded clone.

abundance,j_gene,d_gene,v_gene,CDR3nt,CDR3aa
NA,TRBJ1-5,NA,TRBV19,TGTGCCAGTAGTCATGGAACCCAGGGGATAAACAATCAGCCCCAGCATTTT,CASSHGTQGINNQPQHF
once,TRBJ1-1,TRBD1,TRBV4-3,TGCGCCAGCAGCCACACCACAGGGGACACTGAAGCTTTCTTT,CASSHTTGDTEAFF
NA,TRBJ2-3,TRBD2,TRBV9,TGTGCCAGCAGCGTAGTCACGGGGGGGCACGCAGATACGCAGTATTTT,CASSVVTGGHADTQYF
NA,TRBJ2-1,TRBD1,TRBV4-1,TGCGCCAGCAGCCAACATCCGGACAGGGGCGGCGGTCTTGAGCAGTTCTTC,CASSQHPDRGGGLEQFF
few,TRBJ1-5,NA,TRBV6-6,TGTGCCAGCAGTCCCCACGGTGGGCGGGCAGGGAGATATAAGAGCAATCAGCCCCAGCATTTT,CASSPHGGRAGRYKSNQPQHF
NA,TRBJ1-5,NA,TRBV5-1,TGCGCCAGCAGCTTGGCAGGACCCCCCTTTTCCCAGCATTTT,CASSLAGPPFSQHF
NA,TRBJ1-4,TRBD1,TRBV7-2,TGTGCCAGCAGGCTACCCGGGACAGGGAACGAAAAACTGTTTTTT,CASRLPGTGNEKLFF
NA,TRBJ1-2,NA,TRBV6-6,TGTGCCAGCAGTTACTCGACGGACTATGGCTACACCTTC,CASSYSTDYGYTF
NA,TRBJ2-3,NA,TRBV7-3,TGTGCCAGCAGCTCAAGCCCCGGGCCGGGTACGCAGTATTTT,CASSSSPGPGTQYF
NA,TRBJ2-2,TRBD2,TRBV5-1,TGCGCCAGCAGTTGGGGGGGTAAGGACACCGGGGAGCTGTTTTTT,CASSWGGKDTGELFF
NA,TRBJ2-3,NA,TRBV11-2,TGTGCCAGCAGCCCGGTAGCAGATACGCAGTATTTT,CASSPVADTQYF
NA,TRBJ1-5,NA,TRBV25-1,TGTGCCAGCAGTGAAAGACAGGTGAGGCAGCCCCAGCATTTT,CASSERQVRQPQHF
NA,TRBJ1-2,NA,TRBV6-5,TGTGCCTGCAGGGGACTGCAGAATAGTGGCTACACCTTC,CACRGLQNSGYTF
NA,TRBJ1-6,TRBD1,TRBV5-1,TGCGCCAGCAGCTCGGGCCGGGACAGGGGACGTAATTCACCCCTCCACTTT,CASSSGRDRGRNSPLHF
few,TRBJ1-6,NA,TRBV30,TGTGCCTGGAGCGATAAAGGGGGCTCCTATAATTCACCCCTCCACTTT,CAWSDKGGSYNSPLHF
NA,TRBJ2-2,NA,TRBV21-1,TGTGCCAGCAGCAAACGGTGGGCAGAACCCAGCGGGGAGCTGTTTTTT,CASSKRWAEPSGELFF
NA,TRBJ1-5,NA,TRBV6-2/TRBV6-3,TGTGCCAGCAGTTATGAGGGGCTACGCAATCAGCCCCAGCATTTT,CASSYEGLRNQPQHF
few,TRBJ1-6,NA,TRBV10-2,TGCGCCAGCGGGTCCCAGGTTCCAGCACCCCTCCACTTT,CASGSQVPAPLHF
NA,TRBJ1-1,TRBD1,TRBV5-1,TGCGCCAGCAGCCGGGGAGGGGGCGAGGAGAACACTGAAGCTTTCTTT,CASSRGGGEENTEAFF
NA,TRBJ1-2,NA,TRBV19,TGTGCCAGTAAGGAGGATCCTGCTAGTCTTGGCTACACCTTC,CASKEDPASLGYTF